One sample yielded the 18 T cell receptor beta chains listed below, sequenced in a study of blood T cells in healthy people across ages. A second PCR, run for about 6 to 12 cycles, used a sample-barcoded 5' primer plus a J-beta primer mix. Using its own MiXCR run on the 5' RACE reads, TCRdb lists one record per CDR3 protein. This sample has over 1,500,000 distinct CDR3 sequences, with roughly 43% found just once. Sequenced: blood. The receptors shown here come from a human donor in good health.

This clonotype was seen a few times. The chain recombines TRBV12-3 or TRBV12-4 with TRBJ1-1; the D gene is possibly TRBD1 (6 bases). The V end lost 3 bases, the J end lost 7 bases, and 15 bases lay between the germline ends. This CDR3 spans 14 amino acids. The CDR3 loop reads CASSFSARGFEAFF. The DNA of the CDR3 is TGTGCCAGCAGTTTTTCGGCAAGGGGGTTTGAAGCTTTCTTT.

CDR3 sequence reads: CASSQDETTNYGYTF. The CDR3 coding sequence is TGTGCCAGCAGCCAAGACGAGACGACTAACTATGGCTACACCTTC. The chain combines TRBV3-1 with TRBJ1-2; D gene uncertain. Germline CDR1 reads LGHDT; CDR2 reads YNNKEL (reference sequence). The CDR3 sequence is 15 residues long. V lost 0 bases to trimming and J lost 0 bases, with 8 bases between them.

This clonotype was detected only a few times. The chain combines TRBV5-5 with TRBJ2-3, with a possible D match to TRBD1 (6 bases). CDR1 and CDR2 from the germline V gene are SGHKS and YYEKEE (reference sequence). There are 16 residues in the CDR3. V was shortened by 4 bases and J by 1 base, with 16 bases between the two germline ends. The chain's CDR3 is CASSPNRVRGTDTQYF. CDR3 coding DNA: TGTGCCAGCAGCCCCAACAGGGTTCGGGGCACAGATACGCAGTATTTT. Looking up the rest from reference TRBV5-5 and TRBJ2-3 gives the full variable domain: DAGVTQSPTHLIKTRGQQVTLRCSPISGHKSVSWYQQVLGQGPQFIFQYYEKEERGRGNFPDRFSARQFPNYSSELNVNALLLGDSALYLCASSPNRVRGTDTQYFGPGTRLTVL.

There are a few counts of this clonotype. The gene calls are TRBV29-1 and TRBJ2-2; D is unclear. Deletions cut 6 bases from V and 4 bases from J, with 9 bases between. CDR1 SQVTM and CDR2 ANQGSEA come from the germline V gene. CDR3 size: 12 residues. The CDR3: CSVLSGTGELFF. CDR3 nucleotide sequence: TGCAGCGTCCTGTCCGGCACCGGGGAGCTGTTTTTT.

The J gene is TRBJ2-1, the V gene TRBV21-1; TRBD1, as called in the table, went unchecked against the DNA. TRBV21-1 is shown as a pseudogene. The CDR3 contains 15 residues. CDR3 sequence (DNA): TGTACCAGCAGGCTTGCACAGGGGAGGAATCACGAGCAGTTCTTC. Encoded protein: CTSRLAQGRNHEQFF.

The chain is built from TRBV4-1 and TRBJ2-5, with 12 bases fitting TRBD2. J gave up 3 bases and V 1 base, and 9 bases lay outside the gene matches. Germline V gene sequence: CDR1 MGHRA, CDR2 YSYEKL. There are 18 residues in the CDR3. CDR3: CASSQGWSSGGAKETQYF. Here the CDR3 DNA reads TGCGCCAGCAGCCAAGGATGGTCTAGCGGGGGGGCTAAAGAGACCCAGTACTTC.

The J gene is TRBJ2-1, the V gene TRBV24-1; D is unresolved. The length of the CDR3 is 14 residues. Germline assignment: CDR1 KGHDR and CDR2 SFDVKD. The V and J ends lost 6 bases and 6 bases respectively, with 14 bases between them. As DNA, the CDR3 is TGTGCCACCAGTCAAGCAGGAAGGAGCAATGAGCAGTTCTTC. This sequence encodes CATSQAGRSNEQFF.

In this sample, this clonotype turned up a few times. The rearrangement joins TRBV28 to TRBJ2-3, with 12 bases identical to TRBD2. The CDR3 is 16 amino acids. After removal of 4 bases from V and 3 bases from J, the junction contained 5 bases not matched to a gene. Per the germline V gene, CDR1 is MDHEN and CDR2 is SYDVKM. Here the CDR3 DNA reads TGTGCCAGCAGTTCGCGGACTAGCGGGGAGACAGATACGCAGTATTTT. Amino acids: CASSSRTSGETDTQYF.

The genes are TRBV10-3 and TRBJ2-7; perhaps TRBD2 as D (6 bases). Trimming pared 4 bases from V and 2 bases from J, leaving 12 bases between. Germline V CDR1 and CDR2: ENHRY, SYGVKD. The CDR3 is 14 amino acids. CDR3 nucleotide sequence: TGTGCCATCAGTGTAGGGGACTCGACCTACGAGCAGTACTTC. Translation: CAISVGDSTYEQYF.

The chain links TRBV6-6 to TRBJ2-5, with D possibly TRBD1 on 6 matching bases. The end of the DNA fits TRBJ2-7 better, so the J call may be wrong. Germline values: CDR1 MNHNY, CDR2 SVGAGI (reference sequence). CDR3 length equals 13 residues. The CDR3 DNA is TGTGCCAGCAGTTACGAACAGGGATCCGAGCAGTACTTC. Amino acids: CASSYEQGSEQYF.

This clonotype was counted at least ten times. V is TRBV29-1 and J is TRBJ2-7; 8 bases agree with TRBD2. The junction had 3 bases not matched to a gene; V was cut back by 5 bases and J by 3 bases. The CDR3 extends over 12 amino acids. Germline V gene data show CDR1 as SQVTM and CDR2 as ANQGSEA. The CDR3, as DNA: TGCAGCGTTCGGACTAGCAGCTACGAGCAGTACTTC. It encodes CSVRTSSYEQYF.

This chain joins TRBV20-1 and TRBJ2-3; 8 nucleotides align to TRBD2. Germline V lookup: CDR1 DFQATT, CDR2 SNEGSKA (reference sequence). With 4 bases clipped from V and 1 base from J, the junction kept 10 bases outside the gene matches. The CDR3 covers 16 residues. The chain's CDR3 is CSATSPAGGRTDTQYF. For the CDR3, the DNA is TGCAGTGCTACGTCACCGGCGGGGGGACGCACAGATACGCAGTATTTT.

This clonotype turned up a few times. The rearrangement joins TRBV12-3 or TRBV12-4 to TRBJ1-2, with D hard to call. V shed 6 bases and J shed 0 bases, with 11 bases lying between them. This CDR3 spans 14 amino acids. In DNA, the CDR3 is TGTGCCAGCAGCCCCAATTTAGCTAACTATGGCTACACCTTC. Its protein is CASSPNLANYGYTF.

V usage is TRBV18 and J usage is TRBJ2-1, with 10 bases identical to TRBD1. From germline, CDR1 is KGHSH and CDR2 LQKENI. This CDR3 has 17 amino acids. V lost 3 bases to trimming and J lost 6 bases; unmatched junction nucleotides: 11. The CDR3 is CASSPMKGTGVVNEQFF. The CDR3 DNA reads as TGTGCCAGCTCACCGATGAAAGGGACAGGGGTCGTCAATGAGCAGTTCTTC.

The V gene is TRBV4-1, the J gene TRBJ2-1, with D possibly being TRBD1 or TRBD2 (5 bases each). The V end lost 0 bases, the J end lost 8 bases, and 14 bases lay between the germline ends. The CDR3 consists of 15 residues. Germline V lookup: CDR1 MGHRA, CDR2 YSYEKL. CDR3 residues: CASSQEGRVGDEQFF. DNA for the CDR3: TGCGCCAGCAGCCAAGAGGGGCGGGTAGGGGATGAGCAGTTCTTC.

This clonotype was counted only a few times. V is TRBV20-1 and J is TRBJ2-5; 8 bases agree with TRBD1. The CDR3 is 15 residues long. The germline V gene encodes CDR1 DFQATT and CDR2 SNEGSKA (reference sequence). With V trimmed by 6 bases and J by 5 bases, 14 bases remained unmatched. CDR3 nucleotides: TGCAGTGCCTTCGTCCCCGGACAGGGCTGGGAGACCCAGTACTTC. Its translation: CSAFVPGQGWETQYF.

As regards this clonotype: A clone one base away is much larger, so this may be a read error. This chain joins TRBV5-1 and TRBJ2-1; 7 bases map to TRBD2. The germline CDR1 and CDR2 sequences are SGHRS and YFSETQ. With V trimmed by 3 bases and J by 12 bases, 3 bases remained unmatched. The CDR3 sequence is 11 residues long. The CDR3 protein is CASSSGGRQFF. CDR3 coding DNA: TGCGCCAGCAGCTCGGGCGGGAGGCAGTTCTTC.

This clonotype was found a few times. The chain is built from TRBV6-5 and TRBJ2-5; perhaps D is TRBD1 or TRBD2 (5 bases each). From germline, CDR1 is MNHEY and CDR2 SVGAGI. V was shortened by 5 bases and J by 0 bases, with 13 bases between the two germline ends. The CDR3 spans 15 residues. CDR3 nucleotide sequence: TGTGCCAGCAGTGGGGACGGATCGTACCAAGAGACCCAGTACTTC. It is translated as CASSGDGSYQETQYF.